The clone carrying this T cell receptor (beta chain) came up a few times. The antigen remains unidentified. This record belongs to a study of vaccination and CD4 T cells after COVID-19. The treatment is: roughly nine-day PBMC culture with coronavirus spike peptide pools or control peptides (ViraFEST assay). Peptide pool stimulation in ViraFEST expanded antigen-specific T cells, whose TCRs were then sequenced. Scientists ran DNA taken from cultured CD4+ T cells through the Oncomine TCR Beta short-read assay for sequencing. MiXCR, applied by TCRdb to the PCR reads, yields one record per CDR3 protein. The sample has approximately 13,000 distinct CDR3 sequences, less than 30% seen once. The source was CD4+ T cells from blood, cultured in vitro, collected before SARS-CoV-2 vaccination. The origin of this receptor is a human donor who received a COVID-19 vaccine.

CDR3 region: CASRELANTDTQYF. The CDR3, as DNA: TGTGCCAGCAGGGAACTAGCAAACACAGATACGCAGTATTTT. The V gene is TRBV2, the J gene TRBJ2-3, with D maybe TRBD2 (6 bases). The germline V and J ends were trimmed by 6 bases and 2 bases, with 12 bases remaining between them. The V gene's germline CDR1 is SNHLY and CDR2 FYNNEI. The CDR3 spans 14 residues.